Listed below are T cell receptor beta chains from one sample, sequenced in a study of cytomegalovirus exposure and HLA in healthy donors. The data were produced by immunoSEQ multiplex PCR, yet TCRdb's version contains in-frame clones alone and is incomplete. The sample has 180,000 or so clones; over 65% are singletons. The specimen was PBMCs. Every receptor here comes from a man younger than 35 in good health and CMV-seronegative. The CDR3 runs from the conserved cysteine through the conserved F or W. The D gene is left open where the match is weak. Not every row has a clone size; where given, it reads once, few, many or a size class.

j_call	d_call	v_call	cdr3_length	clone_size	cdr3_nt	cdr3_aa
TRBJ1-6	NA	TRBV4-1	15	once	TGCGCCAGCAGCCAAGAATTAGGGGGTAATTCACCCCTCCACTTT	CASSQELGGNSPLHF
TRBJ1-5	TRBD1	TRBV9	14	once	TGTGCCAGCAGCTCGACAGGGTGGAATCAGCCCCAGCATTTT	CASSSTGWNQPQHF
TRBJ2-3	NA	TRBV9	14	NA	TGTGCCAGCAGCGTAGTTAGTGGCACAGATACGCAGTATTTT	CASSVVSGTDTQYF
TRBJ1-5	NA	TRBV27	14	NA	TGTGCCAGCAGTTTTCAGGGTGGTATTCAGCCCCAGCATTTT	CASSFQGGIQPQHF
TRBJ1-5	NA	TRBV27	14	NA	TGTGCCAGCAAATCCGCCTCGGACTTACAGCCCCAGCATTTT	CASKSASDLQPQHF
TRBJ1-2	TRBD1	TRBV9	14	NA	TGTGCCAGCAGCGTAGGTTCCAGGGGGCTTGGCTACACCTTC	CASSVGSRGLGYTF
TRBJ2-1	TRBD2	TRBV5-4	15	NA	TGTGCCAGCAGCTTGGCCGGTAGCGGGAGCTGTGAGCAGTTCTTC	CASSLAGSGSCEQFF
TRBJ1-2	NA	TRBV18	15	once	TGTGCCAGCTCACCACCGGGTACCCCTAGCTATGGCTACACCTTC	CASSPPGTPSYGYTF
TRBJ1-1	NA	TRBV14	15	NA	TGTGCCAGCAGCCACAGAGGTTCACCTAGATCTGAAGCTTTCTTT	CASSHRGSPRSEAFF
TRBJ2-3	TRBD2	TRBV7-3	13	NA	TGTGCCACCGCCCTAGCGGGCACAGATACGCAGTATTTT	CATALAGTDTQYF
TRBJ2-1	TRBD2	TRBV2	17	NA	TGTGCCAGCAGTGAACGGCTAGCGGGGGGGCAAGGGAATGAGCAGTTCTTC	CASSERLAGGQGNEQFF
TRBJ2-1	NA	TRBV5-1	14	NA	TGCGCCAGCAGCTTGCAGGACAGCTACAATGAGCAGTTCTTC	CASSLQDSYNEQFF
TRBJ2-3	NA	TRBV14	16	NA	TGTGCCAGCAGCCCGGAATGGGCCGTATCCACAGATACGCAGTATTTT	CASSPEWAVSTDTQYF
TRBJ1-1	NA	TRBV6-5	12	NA	TGTGCCAGCAGTTTGGGGGGACTTGAAGCTTTCTTT	CASSLGGLEAFF
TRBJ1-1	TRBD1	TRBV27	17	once	TGTGCCAGCAGTTTATCGGGACAGACAGGTCTGGGCACTGAAGCTTTCTTT	CASSLSGQTGLGTEAFF
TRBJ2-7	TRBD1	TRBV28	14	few	TGTGCCAGCAGACTGGACAGGGGGACGTACGAGCAGTACTTC	CASRLDRGTYEQYF
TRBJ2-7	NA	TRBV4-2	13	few	TGTGCCAGCAGCCAAGGTTCCGGCTACGAGCAGTACTTC	CASSQGSGYEQYF
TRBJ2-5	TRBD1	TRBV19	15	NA	TGTGCCAGTAGTATATCGAACAGGGGGGCAGAGACCCAGTACTTC	CASSISNRGAETQYF
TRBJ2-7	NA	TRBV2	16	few	TGTGCCAGCAGTGAAGGTCCCGGCGGTGTCTCCTACGAGCAGTACTTC	CASSEGPGGVSYEQYF
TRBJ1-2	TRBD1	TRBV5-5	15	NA	TGTGCCAGCAGCCCACCGACAGGGGGCGCAGACGGCTACACCTTC	CASSPPTGGADGYTF
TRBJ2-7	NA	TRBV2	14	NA	TGTGCCAGCAGTGTCGGCAGGCCGACGGGGGAGCAGTACTTC	CASSVGRPTGEQYF
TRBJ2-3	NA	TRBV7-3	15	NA	TGTGCCAGCAGCTTGTATTTGCGGTCGGCAGATACGCAGTATTTT	CASSLYLRSADTQYF
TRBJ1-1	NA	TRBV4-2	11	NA	TGTGCCAGCAGCCGGGGAGATGAAGCTTTCTTT	CASSRGDEAFF
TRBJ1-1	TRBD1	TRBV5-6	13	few	TGTGCCAGCAGCCGGGACAGGGGCACTGAAGCTTTCTTT	CASSRDRGTEAFF
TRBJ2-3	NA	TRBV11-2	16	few	TGTGCCAGCAGCTTAGTCCCGGGATATAGGAGGGATACGCAGTATTTT	CASSLVPGYRRDTQYF
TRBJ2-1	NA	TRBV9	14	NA	TGTGCCAGCAGCCCCCAAGGGGGGGCCAATGAGCAGTTCTTC	CASSPQGGANEQFF
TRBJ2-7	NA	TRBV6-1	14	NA	TGTGCCAGCAGTGAACAGGGTGGGTCCTACGAGCAGTACTTC	CASSEQGGSYEQYF
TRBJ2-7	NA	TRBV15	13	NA	TGTGCCACCAGCAGAGAAGGAGCGGGCGAGCAGTACTTC	CATSREGAGEQYF
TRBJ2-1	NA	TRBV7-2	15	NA	TGTGCCAGCAGCGGTTATATCCGGGGGGCGAATGAGCAGTTCTTC	CASSGYIRGANEQFF
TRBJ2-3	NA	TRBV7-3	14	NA	TGTGCCAGCAGCCCCGGGATCTCCACAGATACGCAGTATTTT	CASSPGISTDTQYF
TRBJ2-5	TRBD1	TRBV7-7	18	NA	TGTGCTAGCAGCTTCAACCCGCCCGGGGCAGGGGGAGTTGAGACCCAGTACTTC	CASSFNPPGAGGVETQYF
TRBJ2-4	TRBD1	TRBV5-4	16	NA	TGTGCCAGCAGCGGACAGGGGTCGGGAGCCAAAAACATTCAGTACTTC	CASSGQGSGAKNIQYF
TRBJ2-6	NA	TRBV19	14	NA	TGTGCCAGTAGTCGGGGATCGGGGGCCAACGTCCTGACTTTC	CASSRGSGANVLTF
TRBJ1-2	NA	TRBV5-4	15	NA	TGTGCCATCTCGGTGGGCGCGAGTCGTGGCGATGGCTACACCTTC	CAISVGASRGDGYTF
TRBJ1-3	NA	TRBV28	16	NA	TGTGCCAGCAGTTTAGGAAGAAGAGGGTCTGGAAACACCATATATTTT	CASSLGRRGSGNTIYF
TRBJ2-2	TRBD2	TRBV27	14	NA	TGTGCCAGCAGTTTAGCTAGCGGGGGCGGGGAGCTGTTTTTT	CASSLASGGGELFF
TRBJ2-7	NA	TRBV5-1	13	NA	TGCGCCAGCAGCTTTTACTCCACCGGGGAGCAGTACTTC	CASSFYSTGEQYF
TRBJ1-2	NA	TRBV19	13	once	TGTGCCAGTAGTATAGGCGGAAAATATGGCTACACCTTC	CASSIGGKYGYTF
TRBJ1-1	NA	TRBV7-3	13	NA	TGTGCCAGCAGAGACACCTACCGGACTGAAGCTTTCTTT	CASRDTYRTEAFF
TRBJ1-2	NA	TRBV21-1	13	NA	TGTGCCAGCAGCAGGACCCACAGGGAGGGCTACACCTTC	CASSRTHREGYTF
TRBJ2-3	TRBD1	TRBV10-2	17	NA	TGCGCCAGCAGTGACCCCCTCGACAGGGCCTTCACAGATACGCAGTATTTT	CASSDPLDRAFTDTQYF
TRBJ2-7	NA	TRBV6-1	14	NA	TGTGCCAGCAGCGTAATCGGGAGTATCTACGAGCAGTACTTC	CASSVIGSIYEQYF
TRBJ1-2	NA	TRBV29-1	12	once	TGCAGCGTTGTAGGCTCCACAGGTGGCTACACCTTC	CSVVGSTGGYTF
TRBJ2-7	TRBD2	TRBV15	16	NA	TGTGCCACCAGCAGAGTTGGGGTAGCGGGAGAGGATGAGCAGTACTTC	CATSRVGVAGEDEQYF
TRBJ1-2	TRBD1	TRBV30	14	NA	TGTGCCTGGGGGACAGGGGGCGCGAACTATGGCTACACCTTC	CAWGTGGANYGYTF
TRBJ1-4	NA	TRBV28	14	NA	TGTGCCAGCAGCCTCACGGGGGGAAACGAAAAACTGTTTTTT	CASSLTGGNEKLFF
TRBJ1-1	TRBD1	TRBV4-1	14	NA	TGCGCCAGCAGCCGGTCAGGGGGTAGTACTGAAGCTTTCTTT	CASSRSGGSTEAFF
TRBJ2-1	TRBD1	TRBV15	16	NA	TGTGCCACCAGCGGACAGGATGCGCTTTCCTACAATGAGCAGTTCTTC	CATSGQDALSYNEQFF
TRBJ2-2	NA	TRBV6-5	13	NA	TGTGCCAGCACCTACTACAACACCGGGGAGCTGTTTTTT	CASTYYNTGELFF
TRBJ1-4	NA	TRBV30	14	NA	TGTGCCTGGAGTGTAACCAGGGTTCGGGAAAAACTGTTTTTT	CAWSVTRVREKLFF
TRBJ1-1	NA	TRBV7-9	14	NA	TGTGCCAGCAGCTTAGCTACAGGGCGCACTGAAGCTTTCTTT	CASSLATGRTEAFF
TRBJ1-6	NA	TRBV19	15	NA	TGTGCCAGTAGTCCCACGGGGGGCGGAAGATCACCCCTCCACTTT	CASSPTGGGRSPLHF
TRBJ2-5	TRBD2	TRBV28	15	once	TGTGCCTCAACGCCGGGAGGGGGTGGGGTGGAGACCCAGTACTTC	CASTPGGGGVETQYF